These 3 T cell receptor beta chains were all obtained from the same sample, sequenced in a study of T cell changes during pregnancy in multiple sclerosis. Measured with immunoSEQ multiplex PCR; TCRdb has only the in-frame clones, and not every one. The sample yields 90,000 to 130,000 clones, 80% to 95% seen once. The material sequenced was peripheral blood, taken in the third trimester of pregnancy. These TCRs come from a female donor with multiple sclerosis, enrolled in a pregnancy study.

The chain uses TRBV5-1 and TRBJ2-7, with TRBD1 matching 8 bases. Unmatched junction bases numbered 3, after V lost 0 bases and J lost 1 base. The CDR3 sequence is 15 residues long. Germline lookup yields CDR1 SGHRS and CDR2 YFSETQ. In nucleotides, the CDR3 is TGCGCCAGCAGCTTGGTAGGACAGGGTTCCTACGAGCAGTACTTC. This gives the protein CASSLVGQGSYEQYF.

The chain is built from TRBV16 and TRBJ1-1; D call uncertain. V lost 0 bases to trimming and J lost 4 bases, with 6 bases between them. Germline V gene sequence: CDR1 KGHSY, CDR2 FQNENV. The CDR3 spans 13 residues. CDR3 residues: CASSQSPLTEAFF. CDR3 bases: TGTGCCAGCAGCCAATCCCCCCTCACTGAAGCTTTCTTT.

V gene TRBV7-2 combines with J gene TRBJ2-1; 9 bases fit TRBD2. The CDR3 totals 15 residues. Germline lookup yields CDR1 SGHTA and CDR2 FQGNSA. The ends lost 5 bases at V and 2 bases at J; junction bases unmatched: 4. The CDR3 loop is CASSPPSGTYNEQFF. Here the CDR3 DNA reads TGTGCCAGCAGCCCCCCTAGCGGGACCTACAATGAGCAGTTCTTC.